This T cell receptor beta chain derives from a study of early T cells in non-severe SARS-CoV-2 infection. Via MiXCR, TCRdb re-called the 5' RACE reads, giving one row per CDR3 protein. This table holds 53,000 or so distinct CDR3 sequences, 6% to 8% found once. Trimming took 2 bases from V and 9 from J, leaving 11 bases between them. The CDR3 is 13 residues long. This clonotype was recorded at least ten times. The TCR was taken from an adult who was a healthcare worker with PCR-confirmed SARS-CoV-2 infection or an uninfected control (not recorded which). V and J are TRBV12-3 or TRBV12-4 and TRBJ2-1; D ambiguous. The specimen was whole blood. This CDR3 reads CASSLLSVVEQFF. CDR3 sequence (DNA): TGTGCCAGCAGTTTACTTTCAGTGGTTGAGCAGTTCTTC.